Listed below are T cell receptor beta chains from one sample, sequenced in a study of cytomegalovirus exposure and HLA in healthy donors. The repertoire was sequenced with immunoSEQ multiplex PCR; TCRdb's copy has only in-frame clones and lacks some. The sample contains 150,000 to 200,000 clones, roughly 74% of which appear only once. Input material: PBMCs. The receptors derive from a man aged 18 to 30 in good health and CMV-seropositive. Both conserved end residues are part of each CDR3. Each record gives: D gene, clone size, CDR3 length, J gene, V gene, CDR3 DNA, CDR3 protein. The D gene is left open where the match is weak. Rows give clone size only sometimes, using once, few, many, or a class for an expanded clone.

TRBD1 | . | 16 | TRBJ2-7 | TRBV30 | TGTGCCTGGAGATCATACCCGGGACAGCATTCCTACGAGCAGTACTTC | CAWRSYPGQHSYEQYF
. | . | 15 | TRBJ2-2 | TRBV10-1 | TGCGCCAGACAGCACAGGGCGGTAAACGCCGGGGAGCTGTTTTTT | CARQHRAVNAGELFF
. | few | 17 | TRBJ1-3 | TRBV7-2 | TGTGCCAGCGGACCGCCGGGACAAATTATCTCTGGAAACACCATATATTTT | CASGPPGQIISGNTIYF
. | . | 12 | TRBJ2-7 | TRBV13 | TGTGCCAGCAGCCCCGGCTCCTACGAGCAGTACTTC | CASSPGSYEQYF
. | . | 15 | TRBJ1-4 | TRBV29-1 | TGCAGCGTTGATGGGGGGGGACGAGCAAATGAAAAACTGTTTTTT | CSVDGGGRANEKLFF
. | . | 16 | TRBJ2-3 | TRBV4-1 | TGCGCCAGCAGCCAAGTAGGCCTAGTTAGGACAGATACGCAGTATTTT | CASSQVGLVRTDTQYF
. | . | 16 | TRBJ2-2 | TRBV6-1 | TGTGCCAGCAGAGAATATGTGGGGGCCGGCACCGGGGAGCTGTTTTTT | CASREYVGAGTGELFF
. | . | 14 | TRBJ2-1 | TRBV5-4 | TGTGCCAGCAGCTTGGGGACAGCAAACAATGAGCAGTTCTTC | CASSLGTANNEQFF
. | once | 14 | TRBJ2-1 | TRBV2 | TGTGCCAGCAGTTTAGACATGACCTACAATGAGCAGTTCTTC | CASSLDMTYNEQFF
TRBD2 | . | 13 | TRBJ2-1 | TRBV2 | TGTGCCAGCTTGACTAGCGGGAGCCGTGAGCAGTTCTTC | CASLTSGSREQFF
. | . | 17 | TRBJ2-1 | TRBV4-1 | TGCGCCAGCAGCCAATCATTAGCGGCAAGCTCCTACAATGAGCAGTTCTTC | CASSQSLAASSYNEQFF
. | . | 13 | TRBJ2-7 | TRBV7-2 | TGTGCCAGCAGCTCCCGACGGGACTACGAGCAGTACTTC | CASSSRRDYEQYF
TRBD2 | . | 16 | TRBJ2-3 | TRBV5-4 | TGTGCCGGCAGCTCAAGGACTAGCGGGAGGGACGATACGCAGTATTTT | CAGSSRTSGRDDTQYF
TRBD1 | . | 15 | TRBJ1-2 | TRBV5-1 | TGCGCCAGCAGCTTGAACCGGGACAGGGGGCATGGCTACACCTTC | CASSLNRDRGHGYTF
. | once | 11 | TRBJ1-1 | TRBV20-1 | TGCAGTGCCCCCGAGGTGTCTGAAGCTTTCTTT | CSAPEVSEAFF
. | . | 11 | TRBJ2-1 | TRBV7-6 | TGTGCCAGCCGAGACTACAATGAGCAGTTCTTC | CASRDYNEQFF
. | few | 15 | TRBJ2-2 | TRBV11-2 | TGTGCCAGCGCGTACCTTTTTGGGAACACCGGGGAGCTGTTTTTT | CASAYLFGNTGELFF
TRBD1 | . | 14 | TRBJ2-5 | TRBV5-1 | TGCGCCAGCAGCTTGGGACAGGGGCGTGAGACCCAGTACTTC | CASSLGQGRETQYF
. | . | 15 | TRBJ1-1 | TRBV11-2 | TGTGCCAGCAGCCCCACGGGGGGGCGGGTCACTGAAGCTTTCTTT | CASSPTGGRVTEAFF
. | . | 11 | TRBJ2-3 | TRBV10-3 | TGTGCCATTAGGGGTACAGATACGCAGTATTTT | CAIRGTDTQYF
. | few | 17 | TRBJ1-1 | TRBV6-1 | TGTGCCAGCAGTGAAGCCCTTGGAGGCCCTCAAGGCACTGAAGCTTTCTTT | CASSEALGGPQGTEAFF
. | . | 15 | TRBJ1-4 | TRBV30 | TGTGCCTGGAGTGGAATCGGAGAGTCGGGGGAAAAACTGTTTTTT | CAWSGIGESGEKLFF
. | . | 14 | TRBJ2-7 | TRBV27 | TGTGCCAGCAGTTTATCGACAGCCCTCTACGAGCAGTACTTC | CASSLSTALYEQYF
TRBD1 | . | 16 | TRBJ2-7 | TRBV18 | TGTGCCAGCTCACCACCACGACAGGGGAAGGCCTACGAGCAGTACTTC | CASSPPRQGKAYEQYF
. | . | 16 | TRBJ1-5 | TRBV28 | TGTGCCAGCAGTGGCGTGGGGGCCTTTAGCAATCAGCCCCAGCATTTT | CASSGVGAFSNQPQHF
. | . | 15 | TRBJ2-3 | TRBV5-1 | TGCGCCAGCAGTTCCGGCGTGCGGGTCACAGATACGCAGTATTTT | CASSSGVRVTDTQYF
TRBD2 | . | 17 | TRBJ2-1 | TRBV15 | TGTGCCACCAGCAGAGAAAGATCTAGCGGGAGTGTCAATGAGCAGTTCTTC | CATSRERSSGSVNEQFF
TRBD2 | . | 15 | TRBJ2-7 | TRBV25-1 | TGTCCCAGCAGTCAGACTAGCGGGTCACTCTACGAGCAGTACTTC | CPSSQTSGSLYEQYF
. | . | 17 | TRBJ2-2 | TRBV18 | TGTGCCAGCTCACGAAATCAGGGATTGACGAACACCGGGGAGCTGTTTTTT | CASSRNQGLTNTGELFF
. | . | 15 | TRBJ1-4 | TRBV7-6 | TGTGCCAGCAGCTTAGGCCAGGGGCTTAATGAAAAACTGTTTTTT | CASSLGQGLNEKLFF
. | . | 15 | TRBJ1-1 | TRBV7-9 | TGTGCCAGCAGCCCCAGTACGGGTGACGACACTGAAGCTTTCTTT | CASSPSTGDDTEAFF
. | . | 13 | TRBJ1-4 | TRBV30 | TGTGCCTGCCTGATACAGTCGGATGAAAAACTGTTTTTT | CACLIQSDEKLFF
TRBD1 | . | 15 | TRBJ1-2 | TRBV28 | TGTGCCAGCAGTTCGGCTGCAGGGGGTGTCTTCGGCTACACCTTC | CASSSAAGGVFGYTF
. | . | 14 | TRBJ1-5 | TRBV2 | TGTGCCAGCAGTGCCACAGGGTACTATCAGCCCCAGCATTTT | CASSATGYYQPQHF
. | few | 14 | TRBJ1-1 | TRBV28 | TGTGCCAGCAGTTTATACCAGATGAACACTGAAGCTTTCTTT | CASSLYQMNTEAFF
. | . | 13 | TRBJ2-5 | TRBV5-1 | TGCGCCAGCAGCTTGGAATTTAAAGAGACCCAGTACTTC | CASSLEFKETQYF
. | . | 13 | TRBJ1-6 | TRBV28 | TGTGCCAGCAGTTTCCCTTACTATTCACCCCTCCACTTT | CASSFPYYSPLHF
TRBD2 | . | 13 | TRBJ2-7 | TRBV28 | TGTGCCAGCAGTTTAGGCGGGAGCTACGAGCAGTACTTC | CASSLGGSYEQYF
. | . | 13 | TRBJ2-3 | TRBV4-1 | TGCGCCAGCAGCCAAGGACTGACGGATACGCAGTATTTT | CASSQGLTDTQYF
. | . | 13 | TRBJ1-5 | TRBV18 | TGTGCCAGCTCACCGGGACAATATCAGCCCCAGCATTTT | CASSPGQYQPQHF
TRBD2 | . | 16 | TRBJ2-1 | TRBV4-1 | TGCGCCAGCAGCCCCAGTGGGGCTAGCGGGAGGGTAGGGCAGTTCTTC | CASSPSGASGRVGQFF
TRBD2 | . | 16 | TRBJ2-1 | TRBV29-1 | TGCAGCATTGAAGAACTAGCGGGAGCCACCTACAATGAGCAGTTCTTC | CSIEELAGATYNEQFF
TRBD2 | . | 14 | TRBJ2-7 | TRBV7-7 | TGTGCTAGCAGCTATGGGACTAGCGGATACGAGCAGTACTTC | CASSYGTSGYEQYF
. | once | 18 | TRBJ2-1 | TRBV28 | TGTGCCAGCAGCACCATGGATCAGACGGGAGTTATCAACAATGAGCAGTTCTTC | CASSTMDQTGVINNEQFF
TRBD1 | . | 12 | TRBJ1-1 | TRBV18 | TGTGCCAGCTCACCAACGGGACAGCAAGCTTTCTTT | CASSPTGQQAFF
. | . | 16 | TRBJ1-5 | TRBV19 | TGTGCCAGTAGAACCGACCGACAGGTGGATAATCAGCCCCAGCATTTT | CASRTDRQVDNQPQHF
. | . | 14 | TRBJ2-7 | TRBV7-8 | TGTGCCAGCAGCTTATCGCGACACTCCTACGAGCAGTACTTC | CASSLSRHSYEQYF
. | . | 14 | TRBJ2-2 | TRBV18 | TGTGCCAGCTCACCAGACGTGCGGGCCGGGGAGCTGTTTTTT | CASSPDVRAGELFF
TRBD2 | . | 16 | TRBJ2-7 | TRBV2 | TGTGCCAGCAGTTCAAGGGGACTAGCGTCAACCTACGAGCAGTACTTC | CASSSRGLASTYEQYF
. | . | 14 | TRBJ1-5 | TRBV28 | TGTGCCAGCAGTAGTGGACAGATAAGCCAGCCCCAGCATTTT | CASSSGQISQPQHF
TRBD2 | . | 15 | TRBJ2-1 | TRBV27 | TGTGCCAGCAGTAACGGACTAGCGGGTTCTAATGAGCAGTTCTTC | CASSNGLAGSNEQFF
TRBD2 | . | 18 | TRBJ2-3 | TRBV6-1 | TGTGCCAGCAGTGAAGCGCTCAGCGGGATAGGAATCACAGATACGCAGTATTTT | CASSEALSGIGITDTQYF
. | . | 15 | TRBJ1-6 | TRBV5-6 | TGTGCCAGCAGCATAGGACGGACAACCAATTCACCCCTCCACTTT | CASSIGRTTNSPLHF
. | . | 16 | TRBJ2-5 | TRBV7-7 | TGTGCCAGCAGCTTAGCTCGCGGGACGTCCCAAGAGACCCAGTACTTC | CASSLARGTSQETQYF
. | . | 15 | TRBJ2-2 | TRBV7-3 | TGTGCCAGCAGCTCCCAGGGGGGTAACACCGGGGAGCTGTTTTTT | CASSSQGGNTGELFF
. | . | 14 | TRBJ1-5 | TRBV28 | TGTGCCAGTCGACACCCTTATAGCAATCAGCCCCAGCATTTT | CASRHPYSNQPQHF
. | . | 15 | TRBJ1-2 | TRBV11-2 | TGTGCCAGCAGCTTATGGGGGCCAGGGAACTATGGCTACACCTTC | CASSLWGPGNYGYTF